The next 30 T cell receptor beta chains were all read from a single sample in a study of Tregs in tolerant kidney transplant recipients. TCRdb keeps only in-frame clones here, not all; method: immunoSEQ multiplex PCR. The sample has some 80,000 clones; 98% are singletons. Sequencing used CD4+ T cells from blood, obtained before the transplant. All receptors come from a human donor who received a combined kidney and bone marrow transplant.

This CDR3 reads CASSLQGRDTQYF. The CDR3 nucleotides are TGTGCCAGCAGCCTTCAGGGGCGGGATACGCAGTATTTT. The J gene is TRBJ2-3, the V gene TRBV7-3, with D possibly being TRBD1 (6 bases). The germline V gene has CDR1 SGHTA and CDR2 FQGTGA. The CDR3 length is 13 residues. Trimming shortened V by 5 bases and J by 6 bases, and 12 bases separated the two germline ends.

CDR3 residues: CAGLRVGTEAFF. CDR3 DNA: TGTGCCGGACTTCGGGTGGGCACTGAAGCTTTCTTT. The chain employs TRBV18 and TRBJ1-1; D is unresolved. Germline values: CDR1 KGHSH, CDR2 LQKENI. The CDR3 consists of 12 residues. V was cut by 11 bases and J by 4 bases, with 14 bases left in between.

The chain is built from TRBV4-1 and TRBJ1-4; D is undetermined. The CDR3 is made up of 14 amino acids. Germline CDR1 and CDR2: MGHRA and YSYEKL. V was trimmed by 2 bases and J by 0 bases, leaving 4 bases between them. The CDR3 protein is CASSQSATNEKLFF. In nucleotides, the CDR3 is TGCGCCAGCAGCCAATCTGCAACTAATGAAAAACTGTTTTTT.

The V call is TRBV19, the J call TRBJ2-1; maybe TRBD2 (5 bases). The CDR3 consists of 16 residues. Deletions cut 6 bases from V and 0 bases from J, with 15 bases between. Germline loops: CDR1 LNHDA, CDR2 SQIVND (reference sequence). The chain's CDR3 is CASSPGFVTSYNEQFF. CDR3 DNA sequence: TGTGCCAGTAGCCCGGGATTCGTTACCTCCTACAATGAGCAGTTCTTC.

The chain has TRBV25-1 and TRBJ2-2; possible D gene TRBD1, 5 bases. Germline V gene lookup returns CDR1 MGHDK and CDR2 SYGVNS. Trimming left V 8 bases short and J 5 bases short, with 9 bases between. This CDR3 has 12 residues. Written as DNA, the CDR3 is TGTGCCAGCTCAGGGTGGACCGGGGAGCTGTTTTTT. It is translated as CASSGWTGELFF.

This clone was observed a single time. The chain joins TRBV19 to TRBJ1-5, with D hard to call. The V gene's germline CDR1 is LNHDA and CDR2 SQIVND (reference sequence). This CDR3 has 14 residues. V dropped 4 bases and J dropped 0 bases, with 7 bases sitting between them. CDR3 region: CASSKGSSNQPQHF. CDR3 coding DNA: TGTGCCAGTAGTAAAGGGAGTAGCAATCAGCCCCAGCATTTT. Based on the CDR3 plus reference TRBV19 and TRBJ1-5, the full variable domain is DGGITQSPKYLFRKEGQNVTLSCEQNLNHDAMYWYRQDPGQGLRLIYYSQIVNDFQKGDIAEGYSVSREKKESFPLTVTSAQKNPTAFYLCASSKGSSNQPQHFGDGTRLSIL.

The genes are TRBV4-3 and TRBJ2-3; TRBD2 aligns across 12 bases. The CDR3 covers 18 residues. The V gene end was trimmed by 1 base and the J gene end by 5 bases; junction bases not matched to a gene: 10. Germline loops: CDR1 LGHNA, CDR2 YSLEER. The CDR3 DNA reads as TGCGCCAGCAGCCAAGTGCGGGCTAGCGGGGGGGTCCTAGATACGCAGTATTTT. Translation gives CASSQVRASGGVLDTQYF.

The CDR3 nucleotides are TGTGCCAGTAGTACACGGGACTTGAAAAATGAGCAGTTCTTC. Its protein product is CASSTRDLKNEQFF. The chain has TRBV19 and TRBJ2-1; maybe TRBD2 (6 bases). The CDR3 spans 14 residues. V lost 4 bases, J lost 7 bases, and 14 bases lay in between. The germline gives CDR1 LNHDA, CDR2 SQIVND (reference sequence).

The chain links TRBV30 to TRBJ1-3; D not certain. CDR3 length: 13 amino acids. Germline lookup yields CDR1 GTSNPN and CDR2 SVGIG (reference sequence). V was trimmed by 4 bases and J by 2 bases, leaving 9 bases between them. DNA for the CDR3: TGTGCCTGGAATACGGGTCCTGGAAACACCATATATTTT. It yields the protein CAWNTGPGNTIYF.

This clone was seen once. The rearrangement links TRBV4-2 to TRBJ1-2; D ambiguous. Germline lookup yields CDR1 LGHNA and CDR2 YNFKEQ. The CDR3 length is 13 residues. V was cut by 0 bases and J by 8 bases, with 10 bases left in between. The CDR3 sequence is CASSQESDLGYTF. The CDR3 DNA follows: TGTGCCAGCAGCCAAGAGAGCGATTTGGGCTACACCTTC.

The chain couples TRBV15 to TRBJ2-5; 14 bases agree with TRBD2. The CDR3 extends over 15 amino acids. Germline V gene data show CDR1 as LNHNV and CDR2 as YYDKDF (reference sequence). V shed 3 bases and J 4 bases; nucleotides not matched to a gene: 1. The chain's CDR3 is CATSRGLAGVETQYF. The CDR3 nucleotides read TGTGCCACCAGCAGGGGACTAGCGGGGGTAGAGACCCAGTACTTC. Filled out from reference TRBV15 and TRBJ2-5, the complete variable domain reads DAMVIQNPRYQVTQFGKPVTLSCSQTLNHNVMYWYQQKSSQAPKLLFHYYDKDFNNEADTPDNFQSRRPNTSFCFLDIRSPGLGDTAMYLCATSRGLAGVETQYFGPGTRLLVL.

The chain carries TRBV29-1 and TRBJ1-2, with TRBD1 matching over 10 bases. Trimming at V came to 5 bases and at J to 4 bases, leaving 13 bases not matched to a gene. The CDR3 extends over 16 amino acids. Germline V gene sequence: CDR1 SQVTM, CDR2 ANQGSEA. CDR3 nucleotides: TGCAGCGTTTCCGGGACAGGGGTGTACGGGAGCTATGGCTACACCTTC. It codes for CSVSGTGVYGSYGYTF. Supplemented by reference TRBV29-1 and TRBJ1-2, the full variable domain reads SAVISQKPSRDICQRGTSLTIQCQVDSQVTMMFWYRQQPGQSLTLIATANQGSEATYESGFVIDKFPISRPNLTFSTLTVSNMSPEDSSIYLCSVSGTGVYGSYGYTFGSGTRLTVV.

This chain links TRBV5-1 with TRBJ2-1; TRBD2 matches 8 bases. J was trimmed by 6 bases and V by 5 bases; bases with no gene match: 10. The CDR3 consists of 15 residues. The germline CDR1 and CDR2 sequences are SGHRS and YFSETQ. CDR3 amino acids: CASSLSGALLNEQFF. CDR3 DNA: TGCGCCAGCAGTCTTAGCGGGGCCCTGCTCAATGAGCAGTTCTTC.

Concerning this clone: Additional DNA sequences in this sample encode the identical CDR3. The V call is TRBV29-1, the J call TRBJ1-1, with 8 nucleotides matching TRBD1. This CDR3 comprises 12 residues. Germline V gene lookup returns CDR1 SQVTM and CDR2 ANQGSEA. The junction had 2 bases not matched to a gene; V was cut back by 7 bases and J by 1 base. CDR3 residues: CSATGGNTEAFF. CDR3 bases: TGCAGCGCCACAGGGGGGAACACTGAAGCTTTCTTT.

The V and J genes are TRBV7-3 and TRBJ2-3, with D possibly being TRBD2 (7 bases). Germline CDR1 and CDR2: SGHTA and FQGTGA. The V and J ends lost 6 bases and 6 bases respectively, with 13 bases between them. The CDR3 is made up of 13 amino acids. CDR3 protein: CASSHPGGDTQYF. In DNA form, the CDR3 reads TGTGCCAGCAGTCATCCGGGGGGCGATACGCAGTATTTT.

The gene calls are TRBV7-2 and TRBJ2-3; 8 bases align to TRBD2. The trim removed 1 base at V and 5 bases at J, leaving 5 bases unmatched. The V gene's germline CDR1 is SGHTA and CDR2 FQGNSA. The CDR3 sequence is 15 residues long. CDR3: CASSLVVAGIDTQYF. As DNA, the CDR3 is TGTGCCAGCAGCTTAGTGGTAGCGGGAATAGATACGCAGTATTTT.

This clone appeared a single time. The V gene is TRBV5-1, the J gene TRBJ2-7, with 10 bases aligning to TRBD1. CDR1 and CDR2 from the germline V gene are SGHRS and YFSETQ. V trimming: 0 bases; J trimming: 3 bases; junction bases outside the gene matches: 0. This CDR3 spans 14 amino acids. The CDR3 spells CASSLGTGGYEQYF. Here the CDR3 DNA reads TGCGCCAGCAGCTTGGGGACAGGGGGCTACGAGCAGTACTTC.

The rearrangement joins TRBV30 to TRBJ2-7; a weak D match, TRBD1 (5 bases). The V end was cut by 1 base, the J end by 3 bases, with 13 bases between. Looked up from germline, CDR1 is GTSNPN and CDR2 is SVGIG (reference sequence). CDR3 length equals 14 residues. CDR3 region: CAWSGAGPFYEQYF. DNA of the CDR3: TGTGCCTGGAGTGGGGCAGGGCCATTCTACGAGCAGTACTTC.

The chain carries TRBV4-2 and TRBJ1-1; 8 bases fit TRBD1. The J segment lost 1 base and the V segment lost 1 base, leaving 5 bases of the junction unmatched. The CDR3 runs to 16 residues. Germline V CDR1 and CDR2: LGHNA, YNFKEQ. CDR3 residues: CASSQGTGTSNTEAFF. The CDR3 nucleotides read TGTGCCAGCAGCCAAGGGACAGGGACTTCGAACACTGAAGCTTTCTTT.

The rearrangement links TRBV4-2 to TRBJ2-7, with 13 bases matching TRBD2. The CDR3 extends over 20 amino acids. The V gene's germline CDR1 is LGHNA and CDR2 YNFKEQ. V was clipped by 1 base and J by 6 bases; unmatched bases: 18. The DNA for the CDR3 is TGTGCCAGCAGCCAAGGAGTCCGGACTAGCGGGAGCCAGAGTCAGCCCGAGCAGTACTTC. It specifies CASSQGVRTSGSQSQPEQYF.

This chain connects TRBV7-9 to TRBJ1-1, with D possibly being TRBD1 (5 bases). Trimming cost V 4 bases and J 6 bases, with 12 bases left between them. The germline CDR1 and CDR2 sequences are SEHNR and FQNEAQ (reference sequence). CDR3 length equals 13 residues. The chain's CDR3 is CASSSDGGAEAFF. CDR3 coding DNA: TGTGCCAGCAGCTCCGACGGGGGAGCTGAAGCTTTCTTT.

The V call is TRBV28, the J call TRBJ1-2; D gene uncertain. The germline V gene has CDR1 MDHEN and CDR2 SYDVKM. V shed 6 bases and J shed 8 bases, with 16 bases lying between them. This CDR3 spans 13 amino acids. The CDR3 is CASSPPAGGGYTF. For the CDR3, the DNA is TGTGCCAGCAGCCCCCCTGCGGGAGGCGGCTACACCTTC.

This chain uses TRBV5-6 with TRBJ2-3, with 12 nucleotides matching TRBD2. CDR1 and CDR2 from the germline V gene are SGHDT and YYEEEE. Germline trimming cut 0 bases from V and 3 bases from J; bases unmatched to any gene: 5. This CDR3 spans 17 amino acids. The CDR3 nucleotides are TGTGCCAGCAGCTTGGGGAGACTAGCGGGAGTTACAGATACGCAGTATTTT. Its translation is CASSLGRLAGVTDTQYF.

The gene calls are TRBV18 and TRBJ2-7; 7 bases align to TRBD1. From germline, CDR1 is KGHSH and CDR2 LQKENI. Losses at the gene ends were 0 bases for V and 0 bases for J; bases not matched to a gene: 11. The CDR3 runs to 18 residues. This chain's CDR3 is CASSPPGTVEWGSYEQYF. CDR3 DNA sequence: TGTGCCAGCTCACCACCTGGGACAGTTGAATGGGGCTCCTACGAGCAGTACTTC.

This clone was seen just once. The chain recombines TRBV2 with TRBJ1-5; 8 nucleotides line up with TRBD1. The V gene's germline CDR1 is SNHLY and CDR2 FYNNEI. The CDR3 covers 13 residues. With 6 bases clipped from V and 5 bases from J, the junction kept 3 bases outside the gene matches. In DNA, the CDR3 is TGTGCCAGCAGCCCGACAGGGGATCAGCCCCAGCATTTT. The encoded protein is CASSPTGDQPQHF.

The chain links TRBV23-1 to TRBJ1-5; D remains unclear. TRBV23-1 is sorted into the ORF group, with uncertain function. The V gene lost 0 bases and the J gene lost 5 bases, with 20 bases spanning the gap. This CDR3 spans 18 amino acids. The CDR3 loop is CASSQSLEASNGDQPQHF. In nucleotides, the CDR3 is TGCGCCAGCAGTCAATCTCTGGAGGCCTCGAACGGGGATCAGCCCCAGCATTTT.

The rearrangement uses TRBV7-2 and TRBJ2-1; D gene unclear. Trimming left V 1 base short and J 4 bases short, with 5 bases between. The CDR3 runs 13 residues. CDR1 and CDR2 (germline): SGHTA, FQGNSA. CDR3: CASSLGTYNEQFF. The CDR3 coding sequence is TGTGCCAGCAGCTTAGGTACTTACAATGAGCAGTTCTTC.

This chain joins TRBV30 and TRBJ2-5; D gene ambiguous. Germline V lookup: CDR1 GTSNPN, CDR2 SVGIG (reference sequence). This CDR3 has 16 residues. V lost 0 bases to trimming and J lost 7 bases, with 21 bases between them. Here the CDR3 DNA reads TGTGCCTGGAGTGTTTTTGGAGCCTCCGCAGTTGTGACCCAGTACTTC. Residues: CAWSVFGASAVVTQYF.

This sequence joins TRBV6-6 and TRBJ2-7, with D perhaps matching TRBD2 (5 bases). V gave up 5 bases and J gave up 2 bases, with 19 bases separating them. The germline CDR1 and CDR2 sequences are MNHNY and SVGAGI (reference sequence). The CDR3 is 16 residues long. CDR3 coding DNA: TGTGCCAGCAGTAGAAGGATAAACGGGATTCCCTACGAGCAGTACTTC. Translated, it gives CASSRRINGIPYEQYF.

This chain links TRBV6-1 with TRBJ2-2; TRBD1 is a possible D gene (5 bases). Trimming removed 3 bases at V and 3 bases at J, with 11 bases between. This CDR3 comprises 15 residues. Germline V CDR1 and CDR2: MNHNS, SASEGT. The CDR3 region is CASSEAKGYTGELFF. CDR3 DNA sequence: TGTGCCAGCAGTGAGGCTAAGGGGTACACCGGGGAGCTGTTTTTT.